This record looks at one TCR beta chain sequence and its context. What it recognizes is unknown. Clones were read by immunoSEQ multiplex PCR, and TCRdb kept only the in-frame ones, dropping some. Of about 69,000 clones listed, around 87% were seen once; the top ten hold under 12%. The sample is drawn from a study of OX40 agonist ivuxolimab in advanced cancers. Points from the study as a whole: Partly responding patients at 0.1-3.0 mg/kg showed some of the smallest clonal expansion. Among T cells, CD8+ cells averaged more expanded clones than CD4+ cells.

CDR1 is ENHRY, CDR2 SYGVKD, per germline. The V end was cut by 6 bases, the J end by 5 bases, with 13 bases between. This CDR3 is built from 14 residues. Sequencing used CD4+ or CD8+ T cells sorted from blood, obtained in a trial of the OX40 agonist ivuxolimab. The chain combines TRBV10-3 with TRBJ1-4; D is undetermined. This clonotype originated in an adult with an advanced solid tumor such as melanoma, head and neck, liver or kidney cancer. The CDR3 region is CAIRGPEMNEKLFF. The CDR3 nucleotides read TGTGCCATCAGGGGCCCTGAGATGAATGAAAAACTGTTTTTT.